This TCR beta chain was retrieved from a study of shared clonotypes between healthy human individuals (TCRdb year 2020). In terms of the full investigation: A couple of women and a few men aged 18 to 49 years were included in the cohort. To estimate repertoire size and how much clonotype sharing occurs between individuals, the study deeply sequenced the blood TCR repertoires of about 5 healthy adults. Libraries were prepared and TCR repertoires were sequenced by different laboratories using diverse techniques, in order to increase sequencing depth and limit assay-specific biases. Each donor's leukapheresis produced roughly between roughly 0.85 and 10 billion PBMCs. For each donor, CD4 naive and CD4 memory were each run on three plates, CD8 naive on two plates, and CD8 memory on one plate.

A word on this clone: The specificity of this receptor is unknown. Within one base of it there is no much larger clone, and no base qualities were kept.

CD8 naive samples were CD45RO-negative cells positively selected for CCR7, giving a CD45RA+CCR7+ population that excluded TemRA cells. The donors were healthy, HIV-negative adults with no recently reported acute infections or vaccinations. Every donor was a Caucasian adult living in Nashville, Tennessee, USA. After blood collection by leukapheresis, PBMCs were isolated using Ficoll-Histopaque density gradient centrifugation and then cryopreserved in the vapor phase of liquid nitrogen. Analytical flow cytometry was used to check the purity and quantity of each magnetically sorted T cell population. Genomic DNA was isolated from each sorted fraction and quantified by UV absorbance on a Nanodrop 2000c. Study-wide findings and limitations: Naive subsets generally had larger estimated clonotype richness than memory subsets. Pairwise subsampling indicated that sequencing depth was expected to affect the degree of clonotype sharing among donors. Only blood was sampled, and tissue TCR repertoires likely differ from those in blood. Because the study included only a small number of donors, the genetic and exposure-history diversity represented was limited. Clonotypes shared by all four sorted-subset donors showed higher generation probabilities than non-shared clonotypes. About 5% of naive CD4, 3% to 4% of naive CD8, about 2.4% of memory CD4, and 0.4% of memory CD8 clonotypes were shared across several donors. Incomplete sequencing was indicated by rarefaction of sorted-subset datasets, despite the large sequencing depth.

Using the deep immunoSEQ assay, multiplex PCR amplified TCR CDR3 regions from genomic DNA. For each cell subset, the extracted genomic DNA was distributed evenly across all wells of several immunoSEQ 96-well plates, and each plate served as one replicate. Each replicate PCR for sorted subsets received around 200 ng genomic DNA, equal to roughly 29,000 T cell genomes. The purified libraries were quantified using a Qubit 3.0 fluorometer, sized with a Bioanalyzer 2100, and then quantified again using the KAPA Library Quantification kit. Each immunoSEQ 96-well plate was sequenced on its own single-read 150-cycle Illumina NextSeq 550 flow cell. The paper's data handling went like this. Because only junctional sequences without quality scores were contained in the immunoSEQ output, filtering matching that applied to full-length reads could not be performed. Sequences were annotated with PyIR, a Python wrapper for IgBLAST v1.9, using IMGT germline references to assign V/J genes and CDR3. Any read was removed if the V/J assignment was weak (E-value above 1e-6), the CDR3 was missing, or the read contained stop codons, out-of-frame junctions, or ambiguous translated residues. V3J clonotypes were defined by identical inferred V gene, J gene, and CDR3 amino acid sequence. Percentage overlap between repertoires was calculated by dividing the number of shared unique clonotypes by the size of the smaller repertoire. Repertoire richness was assessed with RTK rarefaction, the Chao1 estimator, and Recon v2.1 estimates of unobserved clonotypes. Generation probabilities were computed with OLGA for all TCRbeta clonotypes obtained by the gDNA method from a handful of donors. TCRdb stores this immuneACCESS table with in-frame sequences only. Part of the clones is absent; in the studies checked, under half of the shortfall reflects unresolved V genes, and no reason is known for the rest. That table gives V, J and clone size, and the DNA gave D and trimming. The sample table records roughly 1,800,000 clones; around 96% of these occur just once. 1% to 1.5% of the sample rests with the top ten.

Trimming takes 2 bases from V and 4 bases from J, and the germline ends sit 15 bases apart. In the germline V gene, CDR1 corresponds to KGHSH and CDR2 to LQKENI. The CDR3 holds 15 amino acids from the cysteine to the phenylalanine. Only the CDR3 region is kept as DNA, spanning 45 bases read in frame from base 1. The rearrangement joined TRBV18 to TRBJ2-7; the D assignment is uncertain and may be TRBD1 or TRBD2, with 5 bases supporting each. Sequencing was done on a sample of naive CD8+ T cells sorted from blood. Per the publication, the cell subset or site label means: CD45RA+CCR7+. This receptor was obtained from a man between 18 and 35 years old in good health. For the CDR3, the sequence is CASSPGTEALYEQYF. The DNA sequence follows: TGTGCCAGCTCACCAGGGACGGAAGCTTTGTACGAGCAGTACTTC.